This TCR beta chain comes out of a study of monozygotic twins with cystic fibrosis (dated by TCRdb to about 2021). General notes on the study: Barcoded libraries were prepared from about 3 micrograms of fragmented DNA with roughly 15 PCR cycles. Data for three of the twin pairs had previously been reported in another context. TCR beta repertoires were compared within and between 16 monozygotic twin pairs with cystic fibrosis so that genetic influence on V and J gene usage could be assessed. Made up mostly of children and adolescents, the cohort included ten female and six male twin pairs ranging in age from 2.0 to 36.4 years, with a median of about 9.2 years. Twins were ranked among 1,060 cohort participants for weight-for-height and FEVPerc (FEV1 disease centile) on the day of blood sampling. Beyond this particular receptor, the publication reports: Monozygotic CF twin pairs shared significantly more nucleotide-identical clonotypes within each pair than unrelated CF individuals shared with one another (P = 0.000026, Mann-Whitney). The cohort was small, and the number of shared CDR3s showed no association with age, concordance or disease severity. The greatest similarity to the co-twin was observed for V gene usage in 13 of 16 pairs and for J usage in 8 of 16 pairs, which suggested genetic constraints. Simpson clonality was found to be generally low (median about 0.009), suggesting a naive-dominated repertoire, although higher clonality was observed in the most severely affected patients.

This clone was recorded a few times. The target of this receptor is not known. The input lacks base qualities; no much larger clone sits a single base away. Following the manufacturer's instructions, the researchers used the immunoSEQ immune profiling system to amplify TCR beta CDR3 regions via multiplex PCR. An Illumina NextSeq system was used for sequencing. In the source study's methods: The immunoSEQ Analyzer platform handled processing of the sequence data, and clonality was calculated by taking the square root of Simpson's index of productive rearrangements. Jensen-Shannon distance served as the measure of similarity in V and J usage, while OLGA was used to compute CDR3 generation probabilities. The immuneACCESS database (August 2020) and VDJdb (December 2020) were searched for shared CDR3 sequences. Drawn from immuneACCESS, this table holds only the in-frame rearrangements with V and J called that TCRdb kept. Clones are partly lost; checked studies trace under half to an unresolved V gene and leave the rest unexplained. V and J calls and clone size are given by that table; D and trimming were obtained from the DNA. This sample holds 30,000 to 35,000 clones; 66% were observed only once. The top ten hold roughly 0.72% of the sample.

The twin pairs came from the European Cystic Fibrosis Twin and Sibling Study Cohort, a cohort that recruited patients from 158 CF clinics across 14 European countries. Zygosity and CFTR genotype were confirmed in-house, and zygosity was tested by multiplex PCR of nine short tandem repeat loci. Each twin gave a peripheral blood sample, and clinical parameters were documented on that same day of blood sampling. Genomic DNA was isolated from peripheral blood cells with phenol/chloroform and kept in TE buffer at 4 degrees C. CDR1 and CDR2 are read off the germline V gene (reference sequence) as SEHNR and FQNEAQ. The V end loses 7 bases and the J end loses 3 bases, and a stretch of 12 bases separates them. The CDR3 covers 14 residues, taking in both the cysteine and the phenylalanine. Only the CDR3 DNA is retained, 42 bases long and in frame from the first base.

This sequence uses TRBV7-9 and TRBJ2-2; the D segment cannot be called with confidence. This sequence was found in a girl aged 10 to 17 with cystic fibrosis. Sequencing was performed on blood. The DNA is as follows: TGTGCCAGCACCTTGAAAGCATACACCGGGGAGCTGTTTTTT. The encoded protein is CASTLKAYTGELFF.